These 10 T cell receptor beta chains originate from one sample sequenced in a study of Graves' ophthalmopathy and Graves' hyperthyroidism. Investigators amplified TCR beta CDR3 regions from RNA transcripts. In the first round, RT-PCR was carried out with HTBI primers, and a multiplex PCR formed the second round. TCRdb redid the calling of the multiplex PCR reads with MiXCR, one entry per CDR3 protein. This sample carries 560,000 or so distinct CDR3 sequences, under 40% of them seen once, and the ten largest clones take less than 4.5%. Sequenced: peripheral blood or thyroid tissue (not recorded which). These receptors were taken from an adult man with Graves' hyperthyroidism.

This chain joins TRBV2 and TRBJ2-5; 10 nucleotides align to TRBD1. The CDR3 spans 16 residues. J lost 5 bases, V lost 6 bases, and 12 bases had no gene match. From germline, CDR1 is SNHLY and CDR2 FYNNEI. In DNA, the CDR3 is TGTGCCAGCAGACCGGGACAGGGGCCCAACCGGGAGACCCAGTACTTC. Encoded protein: CASRPGQGPNRETQYF.

This chain connects TRBV5-1 to TRBJ2-5, with 7 bases matching TRBD1. The CDR3 length is 15 residues. The ends lost 0 bases at V and 5 bases at J; junction bases unmatched: 7. From germline, CDR1 is SGHRS and CDR2 YFSETQ. CDR3 sequence (DNA): TGCGCCAGCAGCTTGGCCGGCACAGGGGTGGAGACCCAGTACTTC. Amino acid sequence: CASSLAGTGVETQYF.

This clonotype showed up just a few times. V is TRBV20-1 and J is TRBJ2-3, with a possible D match to TRBD1 (6 bases). V lost 6 bases to trimming and J lost 1 base, with 11 bases between them. CDR1 and CDR2 (germline): DFQATT, SNEGSKA (reference sequence). This CDR3 region has 13 residues. CDR3 DNA sequence: TGCAGTGCAAGCAGGGGTGGCACAGATACGCAGTATTTT. Translation gives CSASRGGTDTQYF.

This clonotype was seen at least ten times. This chain connects TRBV5-8 to TRBJ2-7, with 7 bases that match TRBD1. V was clipped by 1 base and J by 1 base; unmatched bases: 5. Germline CDR1 is SGHTS and CDR2 is YDEGEE. The CDR3 is made up of 15 amino acids. The CDR3 spells CASSLQGGASYEQYF. The DNA of the CDR3 is TGTGCCAGCAGCTTGCAAGGGGGCGCATCCTACGAGCAGTACTTC. Drawing the rest from reference TRBV5-8 and TRBJ2-7, the complete variable domain is EAGVTQSPTHLIKTRGQQATLRCSPISGHTSVYWYQQALGLGLQFLLWYDEGEERNRGNFPPRFSGRQFPNYSSELNVNALELEDSALYLCASSLQGGASYEQYFGPGTRLTVT.

This clonotype has ten or more counts. The chain links TRBV25-1 to TRBJ2-7, with D uncertain. Germline values: CDR1 MGHDK, CDR2 SYGVNS. Between the trimmed V and J ends, which lost 7 bases and 1 base, there was a span of 5 bases. The CDR3 runs 11 residues. The CDR3, as DNA: TGTGCCAGCATCGGATCCTACGAGCAGTACTTC. It translates to CASIGSYEQYF.

This clonotype was observed a few times. This chain uses TRBV10-3 with TRBJ2-7, with D possibly matching TRBD2 (7 bases). Germline assignment: CDR1 ENHRY and CDR2 SYGVKD. V lost 11 bases and J lost 0, with 14 bases in between. The CDR3 spans 13 residues. Written as DNA, the CDR3 is TGTGCCGCGGGGGCAGGGAGCTCCTACGAGCAGTACTTC. Translation: CAAGAGSSYEQYF.

This clonotype was seen repeatedly, ten times or more. The CDR3 sequence is CASTRGFNEKLFF. Here the CDR3 DNA reads TGTGCCAGTACAAGGGGATTTAATGAAAAACTGTTTTTT. The chain couples TRBV19 to TRBJ1-4; possible D gene TRBD1, 5 bases. Trimming took 7 bases from V and 4 from J, leaving 10 bases between them. The CDR3 totals 13 residues. Germline CDR1 is LNHDA and CDR2 is SQIVND (reference sequence).

This clonotype has a count of ten or more. In DNA form, the CDR3 reads TGTGCCAGCAGCTTAGGACAGGGTATCAATCAGCCCCAGCATTTT. This sequence encodes CASSLGQGINQPQHF. This chain links TRBV7-8 with TRBJ1-5; TRBD1 matches 7 bases. V trimming: 1 base; J trimming: 3 bases; junction bases outside the gene matches: 3. CDR1 SGHVS and CDR2 FQNEAQ come from the germline V gene. The CDR3 loop spans 15 amino acids. The complete variable domain, with remaining parts taken from reference TRBV7-8 and TRBJ1-5, reads GAGVSQSPRYKVAKRGQDVALRCDPISGHVSLFWYQQALGQGPEFLTYFQNEAQLDKSGLPSDRFFAERPEGSVSTLKIQRTQQEDSAVYLCASSLGQGINQPQHFGDGTRLSIL.

In the case of this clonotype: With a much larger clone just one base away, this may be a read error. The chain employs TRBV12-3 or TRBV12-4 and TRBJ1-4; D is unclear. The CDR3 is 12 residues long. V lost 3 bases and J lost 10, with 9 bases in between. CDR3 sequence: CASSFFRGKLFF. The CDR3 DNA reads as TGTGCCAGCAGTTTTTTCCGTGGAAAACTGTTTTTT.

The chain combines TRBV2 with TRBJ1-1; unclear D gene. Germline CDR1 SNHLY, CDR2 FYNNEI. The CDR3 totals 14 residues. Between the trimmed V and J ends, which lost 7 bases and 5 bases, there was a span of 17 bases. CDR3 in DNA: TGTGCCAGCACGGGAGGCAGCGTCGTAACTGAAGCTTTCTTT. Translating it yields CASTGGSVVTEAFF.